This TCR beta chain was recovered during a study of blood T cell repertoires in COVID-19. Study context: The United States, Italy and Spain provided the acute and convalescent COVID-19 samples. T cells, B-cell-depleted T cells, or PBMCs supplied cDNA or gDNA.

Source study methods: Amplification of reference gene primers was used by the study to estimate nucleated cell counts. The repertoire was sequenced with immunoSEQ multiplex PCR; TCRdb's copy has only in-frame clones and lacks some. The DNA was the basis for D and trimming; V, J and clone size are from that table. Of some 150,000 clones in the sample, 84% were seen once. This CDR3 has 15 residues. Germline lookup yields CDR1 SGHVS and CDR2 FQNEAQ. V was pared by 2 bases and J by 0 bases, with 8 bases between. Sequencing used peripheral blood. The chain links TRBV7-8 to TRBJ1-3; perhaps TRBD1 as D (6 bases). This sequence was found in a man aged 35 to 55 who had recovered from COVID-19. CDR3 sequence reads: CASSLYRDSGNTIYF. CDR3 DNA sequence: TGTGCCAGCAGCTTATACAGGGACTCTGGAAACACCATATATTTT.